This T cell receptor (beta chain) was documented in a study of blood T cell repertoires in COVID-19. Study background: From the United States, Italy and Spain came samples of acute and convalescent COVID-19. In each case, the material was cDNA or gDNA derived from T cells, B-cell-depleted T cells, or PBMCs.

Participant reports of clinical history set cohort assignment. The table came from immunoSEQ multiplex PCR; TCRdb's copy has only in-frame clones and leaves some out. The repertoire holds approximately 210,000 clones, with roughly 79% as singletons. V was trimmed by 4 bases and J by 6 bases, leaving 15 bases between them. This CDR3 comprises 14 residues. CDR1 is MDHEN, CDR2 SYDVKM, per germline. The chain recombines TRBV28 with TRBJ1-2; D is uncertain. Material: PBMCs or T cells enriched from blood (not recorded which). The receptor was isolated from a woman between 45 and 65 years old with acute COVID-19. The CDR3 bases are TGTGCCAGCAGTTCCGGGAGTACGGTCGATGGCTACACCTTC. It specifies CASSSGSTVDGYTF.